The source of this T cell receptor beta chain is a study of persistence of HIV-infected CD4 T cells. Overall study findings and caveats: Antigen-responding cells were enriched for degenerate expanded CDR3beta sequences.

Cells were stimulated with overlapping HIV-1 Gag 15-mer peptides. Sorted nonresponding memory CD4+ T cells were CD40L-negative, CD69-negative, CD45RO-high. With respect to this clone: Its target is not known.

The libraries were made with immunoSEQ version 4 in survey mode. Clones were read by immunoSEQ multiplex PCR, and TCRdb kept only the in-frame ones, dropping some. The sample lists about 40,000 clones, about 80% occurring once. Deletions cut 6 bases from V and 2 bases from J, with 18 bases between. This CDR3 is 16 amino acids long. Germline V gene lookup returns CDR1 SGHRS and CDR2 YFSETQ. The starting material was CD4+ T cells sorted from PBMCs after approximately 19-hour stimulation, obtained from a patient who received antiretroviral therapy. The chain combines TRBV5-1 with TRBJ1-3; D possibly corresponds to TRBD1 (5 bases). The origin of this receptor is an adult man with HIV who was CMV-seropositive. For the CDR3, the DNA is TGCGCCAGCAAAAATTCGCCAGGGTTCACTGGAAACACCATATATTTT. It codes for CASKNSPGFTGNTIYF.